The sequence of this T cell receptor beta chain was determined in a study of regulatory T cells in long-lasting Graves disease. Per germline, CDR1 MNHEY and CDR2 SVGEGT. The CDR3 loop spans 11 amino acids. Trimming stripped 5 bases from V and 11 bases from J, with 12 bases between. Time point of the sample: newly diagnosed GD, antithyroid drugs for less than 3 months. PBMCs were the source of the RNA used for TCR sequencing. Peripheral blood, about 9 milliliters of it, was drawn into EDTA tubes. Investigators prepared the TCR beta libraries by applying iRepertoire HTBI primers and Arm-PCR of CDR3 regions. TCRdb called the multiplex PCR reads again in MiXCR, with one record for every CDR3 protein. The repertoire holds about 520,000 distinct CDR3 sequences, 12% seen once, with 8% to 10% in the top ten. These data were likewise used in another study, on T cells in Graves' hyperthyroidism and ophthalmopathy. Per that paper: Initially, a first-round RT-PCR of the TCR CDR3 employed the HTBI primer set. Most clonotypes expanded in thyroid above 0.001 were likewise present in blood.

The chain employs TRBV6-2 or TRBV6-3 and TRBJ1-2; D is possibly TRBD1 (6 bases). The sequencing used peripheral blood mononuclear cells (PBMCs), collected at new diagnosis, from a patient treated with antithyroid drugs. The TCR comes from a woman aged 25-40 years with Graves disease. DNA of the CDR3: TGTGCCAGCAGTGCGAACAGGGATTACACCTTC. Translating it yields CASSANRDYTF.